This TCR beta chain was found in a study of OX40 agonist ivuxolimab in advanced cancers. Study in general: Treatment received earlier with anti-PD-1, anti-PD-L1 or anti-CTLA-4 agents was allowed, and more than 35% had some.

V lost 1 base and J 3 bases, leaving 9 bases between the germline ends. This CDR3 contains 14 residues. Germline-derived CDR1 and CDR2 are LNHDA and SQIVND (reference sequence). Sequencing was performed with immunoSEQ multiplex PCR; in TCRdb, only in-frame clones are kept and a portion is missing. The sample yields roughly 60,000 clones, more than 75% seen once. This chain joins TRBV19 and TRBJ1-2, with D tentatively TRBD1 (5 bases). The sequence was collected from an adult with an advanced solid tumor such as melanoma, head and neck, liver or kidney cancer. The sequencing here drew on CD4+ or CD8+ T cells sorted from blood, taken in a trial of the OX40 agonist ivuxolimab. CDR3 sequence: CASSIGGSDYGYTF. The CDR3 coding sequence is TGTGCCAGTAGTATAGGGGGCAGTGACTATGGCTACACCTTC.